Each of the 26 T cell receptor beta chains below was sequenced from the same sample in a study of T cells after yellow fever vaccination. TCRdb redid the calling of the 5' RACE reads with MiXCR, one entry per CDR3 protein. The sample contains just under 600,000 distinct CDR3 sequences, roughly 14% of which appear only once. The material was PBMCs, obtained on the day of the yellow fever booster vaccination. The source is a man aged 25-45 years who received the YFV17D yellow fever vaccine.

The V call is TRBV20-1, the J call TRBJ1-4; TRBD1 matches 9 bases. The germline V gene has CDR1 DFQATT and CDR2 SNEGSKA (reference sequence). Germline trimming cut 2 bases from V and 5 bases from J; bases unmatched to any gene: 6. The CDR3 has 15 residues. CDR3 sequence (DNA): TGCAGTGCTAGACCGAGGGACAGGGAGAATGAAAAACTGTTTTTT. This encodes CSARPRDRENEKLFF.

DNA for the CDR3: TGTGCCAGCAGTTTCAGGGGGCTTTCTGAAGCTTTCTTT. Amino acids: CASSFRGLSEAFF. This chain links TRBV6-5 with TRBJ1-1; 8 nucleotides line up with TRBD1. This CDR3 is 13 amino acids long. Germline trimming cut 4 bases from V and 6 bases from J; bases unmatched to any gene: 4. Looked up from germline, CDR1 is MNHEY and CDR2 is SVGAGI.

In DNA, the CDR3 is TGTGCCAGCACTTTGCGGACAGTTACCGGGGAGCTGTTTTTT. This encodes CASTLRTVTGELFF. The chain has TRBV6-5 and TRBJ2-2; D might be TRBD1 (6 bases). The CDR3 spans 14 residues. Germline assignment: CDR1 MNHEY and CDR2 SVGAGI. The ends were cut back, 7 bases at V and 5 bases at J, with 14 bases in the middle.

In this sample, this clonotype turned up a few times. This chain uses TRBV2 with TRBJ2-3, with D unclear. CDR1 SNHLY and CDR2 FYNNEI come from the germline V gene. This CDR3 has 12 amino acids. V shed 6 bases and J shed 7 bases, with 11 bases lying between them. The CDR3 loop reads CASRESGYTQYF. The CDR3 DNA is TGTGCCAGCAGAGAATCCGGATATACGCAGTATTTT.

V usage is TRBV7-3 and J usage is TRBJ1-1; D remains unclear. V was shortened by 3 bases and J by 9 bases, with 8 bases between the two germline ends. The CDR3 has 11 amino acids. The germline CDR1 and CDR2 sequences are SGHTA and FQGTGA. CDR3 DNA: TGTGCCAGCAGCTTGGACGGACAAGCTTTCTTT. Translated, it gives CASSLDGQAFF.

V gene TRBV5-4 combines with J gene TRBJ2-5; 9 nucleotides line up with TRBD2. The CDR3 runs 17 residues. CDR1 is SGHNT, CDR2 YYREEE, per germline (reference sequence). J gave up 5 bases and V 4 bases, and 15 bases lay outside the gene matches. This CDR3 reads CASSPGVLAGPMETQYF. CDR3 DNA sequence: TGTGCCAGCAGCCCGGGGGTCCTAGCGGGACCTATGGAGACCCAGTACTTC.

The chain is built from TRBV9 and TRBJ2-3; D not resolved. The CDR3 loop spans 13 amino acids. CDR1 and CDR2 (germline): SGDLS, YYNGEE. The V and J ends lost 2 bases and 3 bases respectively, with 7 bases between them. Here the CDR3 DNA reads TGTGCCAGCAGCGTGGACCTTACAGATACGCAGTATTTT. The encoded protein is CASSVDLTDTQYF.

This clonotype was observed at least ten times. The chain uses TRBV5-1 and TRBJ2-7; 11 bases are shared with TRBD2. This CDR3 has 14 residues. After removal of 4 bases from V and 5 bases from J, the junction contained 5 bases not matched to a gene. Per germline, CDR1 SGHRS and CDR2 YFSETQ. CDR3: CASSVTSGMDEQYF. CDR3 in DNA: TGCGCCAGCAGCGTGACTAGCGGGATGGACGAGCAGTACTTC.

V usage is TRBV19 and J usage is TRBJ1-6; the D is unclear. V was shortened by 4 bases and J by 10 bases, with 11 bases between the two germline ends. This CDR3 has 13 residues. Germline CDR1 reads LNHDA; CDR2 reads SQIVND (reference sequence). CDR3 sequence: CASSKAPGSPLHF. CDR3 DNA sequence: TGTGCCAGTAGTAAGGCCCCCGGATCACCCCTCCACTTT.

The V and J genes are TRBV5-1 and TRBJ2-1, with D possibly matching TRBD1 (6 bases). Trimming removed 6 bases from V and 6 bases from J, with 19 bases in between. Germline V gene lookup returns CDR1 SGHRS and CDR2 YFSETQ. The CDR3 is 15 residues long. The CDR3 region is CASTITPTGVNEQFF. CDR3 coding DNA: TGCGCCAGCACCATCACCCCGACAGGAGTCAATGAGCAGTTCTTC.

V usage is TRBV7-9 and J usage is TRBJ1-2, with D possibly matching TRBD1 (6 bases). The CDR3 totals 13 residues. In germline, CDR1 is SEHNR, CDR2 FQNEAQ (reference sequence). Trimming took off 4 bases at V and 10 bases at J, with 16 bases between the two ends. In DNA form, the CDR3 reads TGTGCCAGCAGCTCCCCCCGGGACAAGACCTACACCTTC. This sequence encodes CASSSPRDKTYTF.

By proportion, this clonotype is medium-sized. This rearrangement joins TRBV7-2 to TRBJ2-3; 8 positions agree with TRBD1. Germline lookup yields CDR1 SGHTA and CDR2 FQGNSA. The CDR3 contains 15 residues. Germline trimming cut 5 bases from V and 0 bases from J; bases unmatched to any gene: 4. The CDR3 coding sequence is TGTGCCAGCAGCATACAGGGGGGCAGCACAGATACGCAGTATTTT. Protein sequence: CASSIQGGSTDTQYF. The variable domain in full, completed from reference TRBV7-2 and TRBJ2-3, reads GAGVSQSPSNKVTEKGKDVELRCDPISGHTALYWYRQSLGQGLEFLIYFQGNSAPDKSGLPSDRFSAERTGGSVSTLTIQRTQQEDSAVYLCASSIQGGSTDTQYFGPGTRLTVL.

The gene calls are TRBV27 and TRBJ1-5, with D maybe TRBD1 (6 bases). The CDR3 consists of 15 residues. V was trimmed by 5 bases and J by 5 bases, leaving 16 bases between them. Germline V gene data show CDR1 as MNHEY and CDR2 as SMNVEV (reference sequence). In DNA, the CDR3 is TGTGCCAGCAGTCCCGGGACAAACGGGGATCAGCCCCAGCATTTT. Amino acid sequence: CASSPGTNGDQPQHF.

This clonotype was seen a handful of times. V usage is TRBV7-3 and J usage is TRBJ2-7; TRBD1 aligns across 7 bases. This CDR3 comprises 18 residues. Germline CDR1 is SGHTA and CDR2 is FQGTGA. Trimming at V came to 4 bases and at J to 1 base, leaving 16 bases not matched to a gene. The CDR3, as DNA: TGTGCCAGCAGCTCGTTAGCTCTAACAGGGGCCGCTTCCTACGAGCAGTACTTC. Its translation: CASSSLALTGAASYEQYF. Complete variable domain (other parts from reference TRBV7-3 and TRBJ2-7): GAGVSQTPSNKVTEKGKYVELRCDPISGHTALYWYRQSLGQGPEFLIYFQGTGAADDSGLPNDRFFAVRPEGSVSTLKIQRTERGDSAVYLCASSSLALTGAASYEQYFGPGTRLTVT.

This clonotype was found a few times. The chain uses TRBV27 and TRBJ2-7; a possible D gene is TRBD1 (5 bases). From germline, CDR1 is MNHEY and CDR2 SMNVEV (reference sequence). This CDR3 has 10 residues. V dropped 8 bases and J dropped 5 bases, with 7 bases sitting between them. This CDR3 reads CASGANEQYF. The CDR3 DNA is TGTGCCAGCGGGGCGAACGAGCAGTACTTC.

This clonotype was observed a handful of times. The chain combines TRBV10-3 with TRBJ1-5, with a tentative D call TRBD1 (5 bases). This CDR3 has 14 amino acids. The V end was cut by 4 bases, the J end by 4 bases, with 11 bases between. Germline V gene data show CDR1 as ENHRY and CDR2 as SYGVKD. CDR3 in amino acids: CAISGDGANQPQHF. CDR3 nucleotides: TGTGCCATCAGTGGGGACGGCGCTAATCAGCCCCAGCATTTT.

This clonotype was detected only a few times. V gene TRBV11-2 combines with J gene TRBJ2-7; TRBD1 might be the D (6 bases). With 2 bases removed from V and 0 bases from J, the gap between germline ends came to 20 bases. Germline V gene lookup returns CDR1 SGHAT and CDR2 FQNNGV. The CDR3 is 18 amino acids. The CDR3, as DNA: TGTGCCAGCAGCTTAAGAGGACAGCTTAAACTATCCTCCTACGAGCAGTACTTC. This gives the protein CASSLRGQLKLSSYEQYF.

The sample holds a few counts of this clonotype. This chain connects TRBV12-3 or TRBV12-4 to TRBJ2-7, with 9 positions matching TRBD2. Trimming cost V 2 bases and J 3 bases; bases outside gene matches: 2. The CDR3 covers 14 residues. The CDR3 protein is CASSLLSGSYEQYF. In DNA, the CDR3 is TGTGCCAGCAGTTTACTTAGCGGGAGCTACGAGCAGTACTTC.

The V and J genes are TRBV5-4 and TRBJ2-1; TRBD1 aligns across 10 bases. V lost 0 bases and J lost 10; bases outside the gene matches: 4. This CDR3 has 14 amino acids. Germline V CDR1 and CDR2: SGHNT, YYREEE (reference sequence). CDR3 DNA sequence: TGTGCCAGCAGCTTGGGGACAGGGGGAGGAGAGCAGTTCTTC. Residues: CASSLGTGGGEQFF.

CDR3 region: CASSFPDRGVNEQYF. CDR3 nucleotide sequence: TGTGCCAGCAGCTTTCCGGACAGGGGAGTGAACGAGCAGTACTTC. The genes are TRBV5-4 and TRBJ2-7; 9 bases are a match to TRBD1. The germline CDR1 and CDR2 sequences are SGHNT and YYREEE (reference sequence). V was clipped by 2 bases and J by 5 bases; unmatched bases: 8. CDR3 length: 15 residues.

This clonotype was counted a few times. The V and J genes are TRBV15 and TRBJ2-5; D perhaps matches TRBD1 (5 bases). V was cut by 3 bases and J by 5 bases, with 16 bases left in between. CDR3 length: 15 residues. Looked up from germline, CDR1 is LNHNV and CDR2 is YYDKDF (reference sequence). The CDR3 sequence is CATSRQQGPEETQYF. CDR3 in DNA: TGTGCCACCAGCAGGCAGCAGGGCCCTGAGGAGACCCAGTACTTC.

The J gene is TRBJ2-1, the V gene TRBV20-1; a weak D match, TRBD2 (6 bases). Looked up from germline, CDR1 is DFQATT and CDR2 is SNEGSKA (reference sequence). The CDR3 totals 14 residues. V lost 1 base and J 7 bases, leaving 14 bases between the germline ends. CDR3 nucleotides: TGCAGTGCTAGAGGTGGAGGGCAGCATAATGAGCAGTTCTTC. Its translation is CSARGGGQHNEQFF.

For the CDR3, the DNA is TGTGCCAGCAGCAAAGCGCAGGACCTAACCTACGAGCAGTACTTC. It specifies CASSKAQDLTYEQYF. The gene calls are TRBV21-1 and TRBJ2-7. TRBV21-1 is a recognized pseudogene. This CDR3 is 15 amino acids long.

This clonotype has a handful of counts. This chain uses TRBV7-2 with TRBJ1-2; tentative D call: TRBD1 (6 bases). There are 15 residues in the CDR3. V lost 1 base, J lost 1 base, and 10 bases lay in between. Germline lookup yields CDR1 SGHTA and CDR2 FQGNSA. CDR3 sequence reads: CASSLDRVGNYGYTF. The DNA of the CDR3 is TGTGCCAGCAGCTTAGACAGGGTCGGTAACTATGGCTACACCTTC.

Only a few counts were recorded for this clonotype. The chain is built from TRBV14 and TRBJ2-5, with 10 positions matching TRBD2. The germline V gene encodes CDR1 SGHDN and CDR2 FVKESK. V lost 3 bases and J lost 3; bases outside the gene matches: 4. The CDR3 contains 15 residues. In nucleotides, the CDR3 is TGTGCCAGCAGCCATCTAGCGGGAGTGGAAGAGACCCAGTACTTC. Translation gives CASSHLAGVEETQYF.

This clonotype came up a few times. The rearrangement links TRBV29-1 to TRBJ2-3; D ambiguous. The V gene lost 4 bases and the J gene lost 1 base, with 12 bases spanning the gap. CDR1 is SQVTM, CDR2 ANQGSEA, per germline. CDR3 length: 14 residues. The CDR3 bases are TGCAGCGTTGGTAAGGGCACGGGCACAGATACGCAGTATTTT. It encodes CSVGKGTGTDTQYF.